This TCR beta chain was recorded in a study of cytomegalovirus exposure and HLA in healthy donors. This PCR relied on a set of 60 Vbeta primers and 13 Jbeta primers. Using immunoSEQ multiplex PCR, the repertoire was profiled, and TCRdb retains in-frame clones only, with some absent. The data show 140,000 to 150,000 clones, about 8.9% seen once. With 0 bases clipped from V and 4 bases from J, the junction kept 4 bases outside the gene matches. The germline gives CDR1 SGHNT, CDR2 YYREEE (reference sequence). The CDR3 is 15 residues long. A few counts support this clone. Its antigen is still unknown. The study's findings and limits: HLA alleles were associated with 15,000 to 20,000 TCR beta sequences in a later analysis at 0.05 false discovery rate. As immune exposure information, only CMV serostatus was available. Judged likely to be a sequencing artifact was a cluster of highly shared sequence variants. By HLA locus, TCR association rates varied in a later analysis, with DRB1 showing the most and HLA-C the fewest.

The source of this sequence is a man aged 50 to 59 in good health and CMV-seronegative. The rearrangement joins TRBV5-4 to TRBJ2-1; 7 bases align to TRBD2. The specimen sequenced was PBMCs. The CDR3: CASSLDSGHYNEQFF. The DNA of the CDR3 is TGTGCCAGCAGCTTGGATAGCGGGCATTACAATGAGCAGTTCTTC. Together with reference TRBV5-4 and TRBJ2-1, the CDR3 gives the full variable domain: ETGVTQSPTHLIKTRGQQVTLRCSSQSGHNTVSWYQQALGQGPQFIFQYYREEENGRGNFPPRFSGLQFPNYSSELNVNALELDDSALYLCASSLDSGHYNEQFFGPGTRLTVL.